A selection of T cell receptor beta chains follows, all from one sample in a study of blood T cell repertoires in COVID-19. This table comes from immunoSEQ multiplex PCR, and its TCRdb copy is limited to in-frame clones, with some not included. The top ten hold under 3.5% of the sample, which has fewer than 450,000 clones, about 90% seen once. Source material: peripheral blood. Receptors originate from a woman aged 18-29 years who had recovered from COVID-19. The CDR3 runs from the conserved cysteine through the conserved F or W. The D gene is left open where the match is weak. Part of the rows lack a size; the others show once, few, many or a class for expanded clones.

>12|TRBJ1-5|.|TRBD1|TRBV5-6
TGTGCCAGCAGCACAGGGGGACAACCCCAGCATTTT
CASSTGGQPQHF
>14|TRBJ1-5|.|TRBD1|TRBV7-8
TGTGCCAGCAGCTCCCACAGGGGGCAACAGCCCCAGCATTTT
CASSSHRGQQPQHF
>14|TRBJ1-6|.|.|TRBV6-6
TGTGCCAGCAGTCCAGGACAGATCAATTCACCCCTCCACTTT
CASSPGQINSPLHF
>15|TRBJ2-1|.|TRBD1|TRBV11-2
TGTGCCAGCAGCTTAGTACTGGACAGGGATAATGAGCAGTTCTTC
CASSLVLDRDNEQFF
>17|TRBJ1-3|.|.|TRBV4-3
TGCGCCAGCAGCCAAGTTGGCAGGACTAGCTCTGGAAACACCATATATTTT
CASSQVGRTSSGNTIYF
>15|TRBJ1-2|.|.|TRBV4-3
TGCGCCAGCAGCCAAGATGTGGGGGGAAGGAATGGCTACACCTTC
CASSQDVGGRNGYTF
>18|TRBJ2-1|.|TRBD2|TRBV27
TGTGCCAGCAGTTTTCGGGGACTAGCGGGCTACTCCTACAATGAGCAGTTCTTC
CASSFRGLAGYSYNEQFF
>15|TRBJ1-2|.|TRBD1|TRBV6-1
TGTGCCAGCAGTGAAAATCAGGGGGCCAACTATGGCTACACCTTC
CASSENQGANYGYTF
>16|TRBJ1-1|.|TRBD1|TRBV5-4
TGTGCCAGCAGCTTGGGGGGCAGGGGGATGAACACTGAAGCTTTCTTT
CASSLGGRGMNTEAFF
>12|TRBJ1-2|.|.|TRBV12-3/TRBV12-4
TGTGCCAGCAGTTTGGAGGACTATGGCTACACCTTC
CASSLEDYGYTF
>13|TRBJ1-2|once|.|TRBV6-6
TGTGCCAGCAGTTCCCGGGATATCTATGGCTACACCTTC
CASSSRDIYGYTF
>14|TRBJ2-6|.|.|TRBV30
TGTGCCATACCCGGACATTCTGGGGCCAACGTCCTGACTTTC
CAIPGHSGANVLTF
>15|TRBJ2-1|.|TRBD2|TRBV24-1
TGTGCCACCAGTGGCCTAGCGGGAGATTTCAATGAGCAGTTCTTC
CATSGLAGDFNEQFF
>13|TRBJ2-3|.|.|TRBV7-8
TGTGCCAGCAGCTCACTAGTCCCAGATACGCAGTATTTT
CASSSLVPDTQYF
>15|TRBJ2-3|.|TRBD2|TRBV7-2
TGTGCCAGCAGCAAGGGACTAGCGGGAGGGGAGACGCAGTATTTT
CASSKGLAGGETQYF
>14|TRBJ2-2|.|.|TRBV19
TGTGCCAGTAGTATCGGTTCCAACACCGGGGAGCTGTTTTTT
CASSIGSNTGELFF
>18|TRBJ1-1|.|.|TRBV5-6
TGTGCCAGCAGCTTGCCTTCGAGTCCGGCGGGGTGGGACACTGAAGCTTTCTTT
CASSLPSSPAGWDTEAFF